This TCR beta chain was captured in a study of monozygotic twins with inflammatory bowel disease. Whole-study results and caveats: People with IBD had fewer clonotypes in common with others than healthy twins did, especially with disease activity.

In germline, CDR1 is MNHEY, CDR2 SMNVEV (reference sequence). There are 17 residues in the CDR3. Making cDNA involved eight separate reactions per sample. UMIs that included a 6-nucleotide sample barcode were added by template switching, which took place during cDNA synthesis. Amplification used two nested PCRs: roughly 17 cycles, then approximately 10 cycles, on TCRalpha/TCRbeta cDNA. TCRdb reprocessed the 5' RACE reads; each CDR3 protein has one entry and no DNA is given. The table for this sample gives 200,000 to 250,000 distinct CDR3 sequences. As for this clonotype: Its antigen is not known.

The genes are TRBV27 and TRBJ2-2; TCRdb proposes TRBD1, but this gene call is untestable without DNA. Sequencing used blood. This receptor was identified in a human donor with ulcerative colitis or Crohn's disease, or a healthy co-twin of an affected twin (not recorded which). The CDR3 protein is CASGRGQGLANTGELFF.